Listed below are T cell receptor beta chains from one sample, sequenced in a study of shared clonotypes between healthy human individuals. Assay used: immunoSEQ multiplex PCR; TCRdb lists only in-frame clones, some missing. In the table there are 2 million to 3 million clones, over 85% of which are singletons. The sequencing input was naive CD4+ T cells from PBMCs. The source is a young man in good health. Some clones in this sample may be carry-over from other donors' samples. Both conserved end residues are part of each CDR3. D genes are given only for firm matches. A row's size may be missing; if present it is once, few, many or a size class.

v_gene,len,d_gene,abundance,j_gene,CDR3nt,CDR3aa
TRBV6-1,13,NA,few,TRBJ1-5,TGTGCCAGCAGACTCGGGGCGAATCAGCCCCAGCATTTT,CASRLGANQPQHF
TRBV5-1,13,NA,NA,TRBJ2-1,TGCGCCAGCAGCTTGACCCCCAACAATGAGCAGTTCTTC,CASSLTPNNEQFF
TRBV5-4,14,NA,once,TRBJ1-1,TGTGCCAGCAGCTTGTGGGGCGCGGACACTGAAGCTTTCTTT,CASSLWGADTEAFF
TRBV7-2,14,NA,NA,TRBJ2-3,TGTGCCAGCAGCTCGTCCACCGGCGTAGATACGCAGTATTTT,CASSSSTGVDTQYF
TRBV4-2,15,TRBD2,NA,TRBJ2-7,TGTGCCAGCAGCCAGAGTAGCGGGGCGCGCTACGAGCAGTACTTC,CASSQSSGARYEQYF
TRBV6-5,12,NA,NA,TRBJ2-5,TGTGCCAGCAGATCGGAAGAAGAGACCCAGTACTTC,CASRSEEETQYF
TRBV28,15,NA,once,TRBJ1-2,TGTGCCAGCAGTCAACAGGGAGGAGGTAACTATGGCTACACCTTC,CASSQQGGGNYGYTF
TRBV14,13,NA,NA,TRBJ2-7,TGTGCCAGCAGCCGCAGGGCGGCCTACGAGCAGTACTTC,CASSRRAAYEQYF
TRBV2,18,NA,NA,TRBJ1-4,TGTGCCAGCTCCTCCCCAGGGGCGCCCACCGCCCTCATTGGAAAACTGTTTTTT,CASSSPGAPTALIGKLFF
TRBV28,16,TRBD2,NA,TRBJ2-1,TGTGCCAGCACCCCATCCGGGACTAGCTCCTACAATGAGCAGTTCTTC,CASTPSGTSSYNEQFF
TRBV7-9,15,NA,NA,TRBJ2-2,TGTGCCAGCAGCTTAGTACGGGGGAACACCGGGGAGCTGTTTTTT,CASSLVRGNTGELFF
TRBV5-3,12,NA,NA,TRBJ2-7,TGTGCCAGAAGCTTGGCCCCCCACGAGCAGTACTTC,CARSLAPHEQYF
TRBV28,12,NA,NA,TRBJ1-1,TGTGCCAGCAGCCCCAGGTCAGCAGAGGCTTTCTTT,CASSPRSAEAFF
TRBV6-1,14,TRBD1,NA,TRBJ2-7,TGTGCCAGCAAACCTCCAGGGGGCTCCTACGAGCAGTACTTC,CASKPPGGSYEQYF
TRBV5-4,13,NA,NA,TRBJ2-7,TGTGCCAGCAGCCCCCGGGACGGCGACGAGCAGTACTTC,CASSPRDGDEQYF
TRBV19,14,TRBD2,NA,TRBJ2-5,TGTGCCAGTAGTGCAACGGGAGGTCGAGAGACCCAGTACTTC,CASSATGGRETQYF
TRBV28,16,NA,NA,TRBJ1-5,TGTGCCAGCAGTTACACAGACCGGCGCGTTGGATCACCCCAGCATTTT,CASSYTDRRVGSPQHF
TRBV18,19,NA,NA,TRBJ2-3,TGTGCCAGCTCACGAGTGAGGGGTTCCCGATGGTCGAGCACAGATACGCAGTATTTT,CASSRVRGSRWSSTDTQYF
TRBV14,12,NA,NA,TRBJ1-1,TGTGCCAGCAGCCACCTGCCAGGGCTGGGCTTCTTT,CASSHLPGLGFF
TRBV11-3,14,TRBD1,once,TRBJ2-5,TGTGCCAGCAGCCCGGGACAGAACCAAGAGACCCAGTACTTC,CASSPGQNQETQYF
TRBV6-5,14,NA,NA,TRBJ1-1,TGTGCCAGCAGTGCTCCTGGGGTGAACACTGAAGCTTTCTTT,CASSAPGVNTEAFF
TRBV4-2,16,NA,NA,TRBJ2-3,TGTGCCAGCAGCCAAAAAGTTAGCGGTAGCACAGATACGCAGTATTTT,CASSQKVSGSTDTQYF
TRBV6-1,12,NA,NA,TRBJ1-3,TGTGCCAGCCAGGGGTCTGGAAACACCATATATTTT,CASQGSGNTIYF
TRBV5-1,14,TRBD2,NA,TRBJ2-1,TGCGCCAGCAGCTTGGGACTAGCGGGGAATGAGCAGTTCTTC,CASSLGLAGNEQFF
TRBV29-1,12,TRBD1,NA,TRBJ2-2,TGCGTTGGAGGACAGGGGTCCGGGGAGCTGTTTTTT,CVGGQGSGELFF
TRBV7-2,16,NA,NA,TRBJ1-3,TGTGCCAGCAGCTTAGTAGGGGGGGCCGGTGGAAACACCATATATTTT,CASSLVGGAGGNTIYF
TRBV27,12,TRBD1,NA,TRBJ1-2,TGTGCCAGCAGTACGACAGGGAGCGGCTACACCTTC,CASSTTGSGYTF
TRBV7-2,13,NA,NA,TRBJ2-7,TGTGCCAGCAGCCTTCGTCCGGCTGGTGAGCAGTACTTC,CASSLRPAGEQYF
TRBV28,16,NA,NA,TRBJ2-3,TGTGCCTCCCACCGTGGGTTTGGGTCTAGCACAGATACGCAGTATTTT,CASHRGFGSSTDTQYF
TRBV28,14,NA,NA,TRBJ2-7,TGTGCCAGCAGTTTACAGGGGCGCCTCTACGAGCAGTACTTC,CASSLQGRLYEQYF
TRBV18,16,NA,NA,TRBJ2-3,TGTGCCAGCTCACCCCTACGTGGGGATGGCACAGATACGCAGTATTTT,CASSPLRGDGTDTQYF
TRBV27,17,TRBD2,NA,TRBJ2-2,TGTGCCAGCAGTTCCCGTTTGCGGGAGCTGAACACCGGGGAGCTGTTTTTT,CASSSRLRELNTGELFF
TRBV2,14,NA,NA,TRBJ1-1,TGTGCCAGCAGTGAAGATGGTCGCTACACTGAAGCTTTCTTT,CASSEDGRYTEAFF
TRBV5-6,14,NA,NA,TRBJ2-1,TGTGCCAGCCGTCAAACCACCACTACCAATGAGCAGTTCTTC,CASRQTTTTNEQFF
TRBV6-5,15,NA,NA,TRBJ2-7,TGTGCCAGCAGTTACTCGAAGCAGAGCTCCTACGAGCAGTACTTC,CASSYSKQSSYEQYF
TRBV6-6,14,NA,NA,TRBJ1-4,TGTGCCAGCAGTTACCAGGGGCGGTCCGAAAAACTGTTTTTT,CASSYQGRSEKLFF
TRBV2,14,TRBD1,NA,TRBJ2-3,TGTGCCAGCAGTTCGACAGGGCACACAGATACGCAGTATTTT,CASSSTGHTDTQYF
TRBV7-9,16,NA,NA,TRBJ2-5,TGTGCCAGCAGCTTAGCGCGGGGCATCGGGCAAGAGACCCAGTACTTC,CASSLARGIGQETQYF
TRBV4-1,17,NA,NA,TRBJ2-4,TGCGCCAGCAGCCAAGGGGGGGATAGGACGGGGAAAAACATTCAGTACTTC,CASSQGGDRTGKNIQYF